Described below is a single TCR beta chain sequence and its context. The antigen is not known. The sample comes from a study of T cell responses to AZD1222 COVID-19 vaccine. General study results and limits: Among the donors, most were white British and more were female, and clonal diversity was possibly underestimated.

The method was immunoSEQ multiplex PCR; TCRdb's version includes in-frame clones alone and lacks a portion of them. The data hold 85,000 to 130,000 clones, with 85% to 90% observed a single time. Germline assignment: CDR1 SGHAT and CDR2 FQNNGV. This CDR3 has 15 amino acids. V was pared by 1 base and J by 2 bases, with 4 bases of the junction left unmatched. The chain uses TRBV11-2 and TRBJ2-7; TRBD2 matches at 8 bases. This TCR came from an adult in good health. The material was peripheral blood, obtained on day 0 of AZD1222 vaccination. CDR3 in DNA: TGTGCCAGCAGCTTAGCCACTAGCGGTACCTACGAGCAGTACTTC. Protein sequence: CASSLATSGTYEQYF.